The sequence of this T cell receptor beta chain was determined in a study of cytomegalovirus exposure and HLA in healthy donors. Regarding the study as a whole: Earlier findings revealed that most TCR beta V segments proved productive either about 90% or about 30% of the time.

60 Vbeta and 13 Jbeta primers were used in PCR. The data were produced by immunoSEQ multiplex PCR, yet TCRdb's version contains in-frame clones alone and is incomplete. Here the sample table reports tens of thousands of clones. Germline V CDR1 and CDR2: MNHEY, SVGAGI. This CDR3 spans 14 amino acids. The ends were cut back, 5 bases at V and 8 bases at J, with 18 bases in the middle. As concerns this clone: The antigen remains unidentified.

The sequenced material came from PBMCs. The receptor's source is a man in his fifties in good health and CMV-seropositive. The chain couples TRBV6-5 to TRBJ1-2; D ambiguous. CDR3 residues: CASSLRGPLQGYTF. The DNA of the CDR3 is TGTGCCAGCAGTCTCCGCGGGCCTCTCCAGGGCTACACCTTC.